Below are 26 T cell receptor beta chains sequenced from a single sample in a study of CD4 T cells in relation to SARS-CoV-2 and coronaviruses. Clones were read by immunoSEQ multiplex PCR, and TCRdb kept only the in-frame ones, dropping some. This table has approximately 59,000 clones, around 87% appearing once. Unexposed donor CD4+ T cells date from about 2011-2018, before the COVID-19 pandemic. Sequenced input: memory CD4+ T cells from PBMCs. These receptors were obtained from a human donor in good health.

The chain is built from TRBV6-5 and TRBJ2-2, with TRBD1 matching over 10 bases. Germline V CDR1 and CDR2: MNHEY, SVGAGI. This CDR3 contains 16 residues. The V segment lost 4 bases and the J segment 4 bases; nucleotides outside the gene matches: 6. The CDR3 loop is CASSFDRGRPTGELFF. The CDR3 nucleotides read TGTGCCAGCAGTTTCGACAGGGGGCGTCCCACCGGGGAGCTGTTTTTT.

The V and J genes are TRBV2 and TRBJ2-5; 9 bases match TRBD1. The trim removed 9 bases at V and 5 bases at J, leaving 4 bases unmatched. This CDR3 comprises 12 residues. Germline CDR1 and CDR2: SNHLY and FYNNEI. CDR3 in amino acids: CARSTGGETQYF. CDR3 in DNA: TGTGCCAGGTCGACAGGGGGGGAGACCCAGTACTTC. Complete variable domain (other parts from reference TRBV2 and TRBJ2-5): EPEVTQTPSHQVTQMGQEVILRCVPISNHLYFYWYRQILGQKVEFLVSFYNNEISEKSEIFDDQFSVERPDGSNFTLKIRSTKLEDSAMYFCARSTGGETQYFGPGTRLLVL.

This clone was seen a few times. The chain combines TRBV3-1 (or the pseudogene TRBV3-2) with TRBJ1-2, with D uncertain. Trimming took off 3 bases at V and 4 bases at J, with 12 bases between the two ends. CDR1 and CDR2 from the germline V gene are LGHDT and YNNKEL (reference sequence). The CDR3 extends over 14 amino acids. DNA of the CDR3: TGTGCCAGCAGCCAGCTGGCGGCAATCTATGGCTACACCTTC. The encoded protein is CASSQLAAIYGYTF.

CDR3 in DNA: TGTGCCAGCAGCGAGAGCTCCTATAATTCACCCCTCCACTTT. Protein product: CASSESSYNSPLHF. The chain links TRBV2 to TRBJ1-6; D call uncertain. The CDR3 has 14 amino acids. Germline CDR1 reads SNHLY; CDR2 reads FYNNEI. The ends were cut back, 6 bases at V and 0 bases at J, with 6 bases in the middle.

This chain connects TRBV27 to TRBJ2-1; D tentatively fits TRBD1 or TRBD2 (5 bases each). The germline V gene has CDR1 MNHEY and CDR2 SMNVEV (reference sequence). The V end was cut by 7 bases, the J end by 0 bases, with 19 bases between. The CDR3 runs 17 residues. The CDR3 DNA follows: TGTGCCAGCAAGGGACCTAACTGGTGGAGCTCCTACAATGAGCAGTTCTTC. Amino acid sequence: CASKGPNWWSSYNEQFF.

This chain connects TRBV27 to TRBJ1-1; D perhaps matches TRBD1 (6 bases). From germline, CDR1 is MNHEY and CDR2 SMNVEV (reference sequence). Trimming removed 2 bases at V and 0 bases at J, with 16 bases between. This CDR3 spans 17 amino acids. CDR3 sequence (DNA): TGTGCCAGCAGTTTAGACCGGGGGGGCCCAATGAACACTGAAGCTTTCTTT. Protein sequence: CASSLDRGGPMNTEAFF.

This chain joins TRBV5-1 and TRBJ2-1, with 8 bases that match TRBD2. This CDR3 contains 15 residues. Looked up from germline, CDR1 is SGHRS and CDR2 is YFSETQ. Losses at the gene ends were 2 bases for V and 2 bases for J; bases not matched to a gene: 3. This CDR3 is CASSFSGRPYNEQFF. As DNA, the CDR3 is TGCGCCAGCAGCTTCAGCGGGAGACCCTACAATGAGCAGTTCTTC.

This clone was counted a few times. The chain joins TRBV3-1 (or the pseudogene TRBV3-2) to TRBJ2-2; D may be TRBD2 (6 bases). The V gene lost 5 bases and the J gene lost 7 bases, with 14 bases spanning the gap. The CDR3 totals 14 residues. Germline V gene data show CDR1 as LGHDT and CDR2 as YNNKEL (reference sequence). The CDR3 region is CASSETSLVGELFF. The CDR3 bases are TGTGCCAGCAGCGAGACTAGTTTGGTCGGGGAGCTGTTTTTT.

This sequence joins TRBV19 and TRBJ2-7; TRBD1 matches at 8 bases. The CDR3 is made up of 15 amino acids. After removal of 3 bases from V and 3 bases from J, the junction contained 7 bases not matched to a gene. Germline lookup yields CDR1 LNHDA and CDR2 SQIVND (reference sequence). The CDR3: CASSIGGQVYYEQYF. DNA for the CDR3: TGTGCCAGTAGTATTGGGGGACAGGTGTACTACGAGCAGTACTTC.

The V and J genes are TRBV10-3 and TRBJ1-6, with D perhaps matching TRBD1 (6 bases). Germline V CDR1 and CDR2: ENHRY, SYGVKD. CDR3 length equals 17 residues. Deletions cut 2 bases from V and 7 bases from J, with 18 bases between. The CDR3 loop reads CAISEGPQDQGNSPLHF. The DNA of the CDR3 is TGTGCCATCAGTGAGGGCCCCCAGGATCAGGGGAATTCACCCCTCCACTTT.

The chain employs TRBV14 and TRBJ2-1; tentative D call: TRBD1 (6 bases). The CDR3 loop spans 16 amino acids. Germline V gene lookup returns CDR1 SGHDN and CDR2 FVKESK. The V and J ends lost 1 base and 2 bases respectively, with 12 bases between them. The CDR3 DNA reads as TGTGCCAGCAGCCAAGCTGGACACAGGGCCTACAATGAGCAGTTCTTC. Translated, it gives CASSQAGHRAYNEQFF.

The rearrangement links TRBV7-3 to TRBJ1-2; 7 bases map to TRBD1. The V and J ends lost 3 bases and 4 bases, in that order; junction bases with no gene match: 5. The CDR3 consists of 14 residues. Germline-derived CDR1 and CDR2 are SGHTA and FQGTGA. CDR3 bases: TGTGCCAGCAGCTTCGGACAGGAGTCCTATGGCTACACCTTC. Protein sequence: CASSFGQESYGYTF. The whole variable domain, remainder taken from reference TRBV7-3 and TRBJ1-2, is GAGVSQTPSNKVTEKGKYVELRCDPISGHTALYWYRQSLGQGPEFLIYFQGTGAADDSGLPNDRFFAVRPEGSVSTLKIQRTERGDSAVYLCASSFGQESYGYTFGSGTRLTVV.

This clone was seen just once. The chain joins TRBV4-3 to TRBJ1-2, with 7 bases fitting TRBD1. The CDR3 sequence is 14 residues long. Per germline, CDR1 LGHNA and CDR2 YSLEER. V was pared by 1 base and J by 5 bases, with 4 bases of the junction left unmatched. The CDR3 bases are TGCGCCAGCAGCCAAGGGACGACAGGGTATGGCTACACCTTC. Translating gives CASSQGTTGYGYTF.

The chain recombines TRBV2 with TRBJ1-1, with TRBD1 matching over 10 bases. CDR1 SNHLY and CDR2 FYNNEI come from the germline V gene. CDR3 length: 15 residues. V lost 8 bases, J lost 0 bases, and 6 bases stayed unmatched. This chain's CDR3 is CASSGTGAVNTEAFF. The CDR3 nucleotides are TGTGCCAGCTCCGGGACAGGGGCGGTGAACACTGAAGCTTTCTTT.

CDR3 region: CASSLTQGAQSPYEQYF. In nucleotides, the CDR3 is TGTGCCAGCAGTCTAACCCAGGGGGCTCAATCACCTTACGAGCAGTACTTC. This chain connects TRBV28 to TRBJ2-7; 8 bases are a match to TRBD1. Germline V gene data show CDR1 as MDHEN and CDR2 as SYDVKM. The CDR3 loop spans 17 amino acids. The V segment lost 5 bases and the J segment 4 bases; nucleotides outside the gene matches: 16.

The chain joins TRBV5-6 to TRBJ2-7; 7 bases fit TRBD1. The trim removed 4 bases at V and 0 bases at J, leaving 16 bases unmatched. This CDR3 spans 18 amino acids. Germline-derived CDR1 and CDR2 are SGHDT and YYEEEE. Here the CDR3 DNA reads TGTGCCAGCAGCACCCATTTGCGACAGGGTGGGAGCTCCTACGAGCAGTACTTC. Translating it yields CASSTHLRQGGSSYEQYF.

The chain uses TRBV6-5 and TRBJ2-7, with 8 bases fitting TRBD2. Germline CDR1 is MNHEY and CDR2 is SVGAGI. The CDR3 has 15 residues. The J segment lost 7 bases and the V segment lost 6 bases, leaving 14 bases of the junction unmatched. The CDR3 loop reads CASRPISSGIGEQYF. The CDR3 coding sequence is TGTGCCAGCAGGCCGATTAGTAGCGGGATCGGGGAGCAGTACTTC.

The chain has TRBV9 and TRBJ1-2, with D perhaps TRBD1 (6 bases). Germline V lookup: CDR1 SGDLS, CDR2 YYNGEE. There are 14 residues in the CDR3. Trimming took 3 bases from V and 5 from J, leaving 14 bases between them. The CDR3 is CASSGAGVAYGYTF. CDR3 bases: TGTGCCAGCAGCGGGGCAGGGGTGGCATATGGCTACACCTTC.

The chain has TRBV28 and TRBJ2-1; D remains ambiguous. The germline CDR1 and CDR2 sequences are MDHEN and SYDVKM. V was clipped by 6 bases and J by 8 bases, with 11 bases between them. The CDR3 runs to 12 residues. The DNA of the CDR3 is TGTGCCAGCAGCCCAGGCCCCGATGAGCAGTTCTTC. Protein sequence: CASSPGPDEQFF.

The chain recombines TRBV5-1 with TRBJ2-5; D possibly corresponds to TRBD2 (6 bases). V lost 4 bases and J lost 5, with 18 bases in between. The germline V gene has CDR1 SGHRS and CDR2 YFSETQ. The CDR3 has 15 residues. The CDR3 loop reads CASSVGAGFRETQYF. For the CDR3, the DNA is TGCGCCAGCAGCGTCGGGGCGGGGTTTCGGGAGACCCAGTACTTC.

The J gene is TRBJ2-6, the V gene TRBV29-1, with unresolved D. The V end was cut by 4 bases, the J end by 0 bases, with 4 bases between. The germline CDR1 and CDR2 sequences are SQVTM and ANQGSEA. The CDR3 length is 13 residues. DNA for the CDR3: TGCAGCGTTGCGTTCTCTGGGGCCAACGTCCTGACTTTC. This encodes CSVAFSGANVLTF.

This clone was detected a few times. This chain joins TRBV19 and TRBJ2-1; D is uncertain. The CDR3 is made up of 14 amino acids. Germline V gene lookup returns CDR1 LNHDA and CDR2 SQIVND (reference sequence). V lost 0 bases, J lost 4 bases, and 7 bases lay in between. The CDR3 region has the DNA TGTGCCAGTAGTATAGAGGGCAGATACAATGAGCAGTTCTTC. Its translation is CASSIEGRYNEQFF.

The chain has TRBV11-2 and TRBJ2-7; tentative D call: TRBD2 (6 bases). Trimming took off 5 bases at V and 4 bases at J, with 12 bases between the two ends. This CDR3 is built from 13 residues. The germline V gene has CDR1 SGHAT and CDR2 FQNNGV. CDR3 residues: CASSLGLKYEQYF. The CDR3 DNA sequence: TGTGCCAGCAGCCTGGGACTTAAATACGAGCAGTACTTC.

This clone was observed a few times. The V and J genes are TRBV21-1 and TRBJ2-3. TRBV21-1 is a pseudogene segment. The CDR3 runs to 12 residues. The CDR3 DNA sequence: TGTGCCAGCAGCGCCCGACCAGATACGCAGTATTTT. This gives the protein CASSARPDTQYF.

The chain joins TRBV27 to TRBJ1-3; D not certain. Between the trimmed V and J ends, which lost 0 bases and 0 bases, there was a span of 3 bases. Germline-derived CDR1 and CDR2 are MNHEY and SMNVEV (reference sequence). This CDR3 is built from 14 residues. CDR3 region: CASSLSGSGNTIYF. CDR3 coding DNA: TGTGCCAGCAGTTTATCGGGCTCTGGAAACACCATATATTTT.

The chain is built from TRBV5-4 and TRBJ1-1; 8 nucleotides agree with TRBD1. With V trimmed by 3 bases and J by 4 bases, 17 bases remained unmatched. Germline values: CDR1 SGHNT, CDR2 YYREEE (reference sequence). This CDR3 is built from 18 residues. The CDR3 region is CASSSSLDRGWVSTEAFF. In nucleotides, the CDR3 is TGTGCCAGCAGCTCCTCTTTAGACAGGGGATGGGTAAGCACTGAAGCTTTCTTT.